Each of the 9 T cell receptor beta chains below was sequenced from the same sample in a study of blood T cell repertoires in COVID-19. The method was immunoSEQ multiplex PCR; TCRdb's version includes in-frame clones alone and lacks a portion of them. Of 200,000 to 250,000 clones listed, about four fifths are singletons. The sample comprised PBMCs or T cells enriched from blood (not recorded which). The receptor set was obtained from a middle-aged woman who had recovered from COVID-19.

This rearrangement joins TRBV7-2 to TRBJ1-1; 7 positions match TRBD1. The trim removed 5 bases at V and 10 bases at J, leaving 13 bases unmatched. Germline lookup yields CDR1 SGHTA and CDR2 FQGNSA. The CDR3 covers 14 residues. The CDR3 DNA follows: TGTGCCAGCAGCCCCGTCCCGGGACAGTGGGGAGCTTTCTTT. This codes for CASSPVPGQWGAFF.

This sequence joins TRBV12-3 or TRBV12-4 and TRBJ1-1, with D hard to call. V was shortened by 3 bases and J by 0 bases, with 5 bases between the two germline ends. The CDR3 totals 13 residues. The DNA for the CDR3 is TGTGCCAGCAGTTTGCAGGTGAACACTGAAGCTTTCTTT. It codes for CASSLQVNTEAFF.

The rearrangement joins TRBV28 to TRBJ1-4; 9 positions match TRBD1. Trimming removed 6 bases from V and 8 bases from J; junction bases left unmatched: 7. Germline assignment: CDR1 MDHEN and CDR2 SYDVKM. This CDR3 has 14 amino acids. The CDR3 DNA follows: TGTGCCAGCAGGGGGGGACAGGGAGTCGAAAAACTGTTTTTT. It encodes CASRGGQGVEKLFF. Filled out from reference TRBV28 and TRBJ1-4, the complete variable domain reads DVKVTQSSRYLVKRTGEKVFLECVQDMDHENMFWYRQDPGLGLRLIYFSYDVKMKEKGDIPEGYSVSREKKERFSLILESASTNQTSMYLCASRGGQGVEKLFFGSGTQLSVL.

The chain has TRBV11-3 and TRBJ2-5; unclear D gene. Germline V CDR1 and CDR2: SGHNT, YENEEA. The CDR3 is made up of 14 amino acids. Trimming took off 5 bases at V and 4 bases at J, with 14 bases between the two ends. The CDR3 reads CASSGGRSPETQYF. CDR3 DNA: TGTGCCAGCAGCGGTGGCAGGTCCCCAGAGACCCAGTACTTC.

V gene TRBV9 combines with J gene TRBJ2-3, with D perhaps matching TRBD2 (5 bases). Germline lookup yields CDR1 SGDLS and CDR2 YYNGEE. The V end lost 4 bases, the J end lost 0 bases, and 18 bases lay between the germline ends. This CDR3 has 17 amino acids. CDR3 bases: TGTGCCAGCAGCCTCACTCCGGCGGGCCGGAGCACAGATACGCAGTATTTT. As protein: CASSLTPAGRSTDTQYF. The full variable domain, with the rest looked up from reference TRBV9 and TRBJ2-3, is DSGVTQTPKHLITATGQRVTLRCSPRSGDLSVYWYQQSLDQGLQFLIQYYNGEERAKGNILERFSAQQFPDLHSELNLSSLELGDSALYFCASSLTPAGRSTDTQYFGPGTRLTVL.

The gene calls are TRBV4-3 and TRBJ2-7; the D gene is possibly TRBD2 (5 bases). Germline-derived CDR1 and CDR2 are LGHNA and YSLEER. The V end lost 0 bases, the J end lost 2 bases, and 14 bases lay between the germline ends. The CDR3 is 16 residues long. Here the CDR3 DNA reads TGCGCCAGCAGCCAAGATGGAGGCATAGGCACCTACGAGCAGTACGTC. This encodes CASSQDGGIGTYEQYV.

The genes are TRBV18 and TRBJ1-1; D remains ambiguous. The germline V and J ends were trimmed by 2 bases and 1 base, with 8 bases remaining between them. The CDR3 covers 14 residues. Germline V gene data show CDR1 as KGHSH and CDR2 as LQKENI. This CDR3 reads CASSPSSGNTEAFF. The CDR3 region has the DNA TGTGCCAGCTCACCATCCTCGGGGAACACTGAAGCTTTCTTT.

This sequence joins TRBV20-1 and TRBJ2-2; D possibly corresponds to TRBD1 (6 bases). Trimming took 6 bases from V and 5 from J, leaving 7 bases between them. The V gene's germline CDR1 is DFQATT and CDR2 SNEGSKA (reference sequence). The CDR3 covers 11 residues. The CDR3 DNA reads TGCAGTGCCACAGGGACCGGGGAGCTGTTTTTT. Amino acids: CSATGTGELFF.

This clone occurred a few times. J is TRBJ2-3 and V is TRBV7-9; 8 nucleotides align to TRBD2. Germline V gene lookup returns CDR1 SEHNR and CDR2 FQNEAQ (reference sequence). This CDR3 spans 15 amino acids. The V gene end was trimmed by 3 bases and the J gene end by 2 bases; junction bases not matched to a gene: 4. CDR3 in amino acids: CASSFSGTDTDTQYF. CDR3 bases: TGTGCCAGCAGCTTTAGCGGGACTGACACAGATACGCAGTATTTT.